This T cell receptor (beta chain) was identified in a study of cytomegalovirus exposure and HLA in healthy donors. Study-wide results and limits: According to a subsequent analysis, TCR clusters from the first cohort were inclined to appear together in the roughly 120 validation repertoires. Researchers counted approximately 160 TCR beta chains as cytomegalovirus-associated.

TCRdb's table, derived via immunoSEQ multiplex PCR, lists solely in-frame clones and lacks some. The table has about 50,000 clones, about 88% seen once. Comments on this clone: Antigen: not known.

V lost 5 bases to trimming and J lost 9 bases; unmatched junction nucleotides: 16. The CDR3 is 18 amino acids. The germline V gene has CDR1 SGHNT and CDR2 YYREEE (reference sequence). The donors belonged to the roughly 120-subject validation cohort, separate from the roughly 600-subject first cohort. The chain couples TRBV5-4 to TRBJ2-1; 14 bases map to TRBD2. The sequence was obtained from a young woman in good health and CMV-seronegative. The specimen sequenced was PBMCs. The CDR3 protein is CASRNRLRGLAGELEQFF. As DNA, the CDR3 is TGTGCCAGCAGAAACCGTCTCCGGGGACTAGCGGGAGAGCTTGAGCAGTTCTTC.